The clone carrying this TCR beta chain appeared a few times. Germline trimming cut 5 bases from V and 7 bases from J; bases unmatched to any gene: 3. CDR3 size: 15 residues. Looked up from germline, CDR1 is SGHNT and CDR2 is YENEEA. TCRdb keeps only in-frame clones here, not all; method: immunoSEQ multiplex PCR. The sample lists over 150,000 clones, around nine tenths occurring once. This record belongs to a study of blood T cell repertoires in COVID-19. Background on the study: The analysed material was cDNA or gDNA that came from T cells, B-cell-depleted T cells, or PBMCs.

The receptor's source is a woman aged 18-29 years who had recovered from COVID-19. The chain joins TRBV11-3 to TRBJ2-1; the match to TRBD2 covers 15 bases. The source material was peripheral blood. CDR3 nucleotides: TGTGCCAGCAGCCCGGGACTAGCGGGAGGAAATGAGCAGTTCTTC. This codes for CASSPGLAGGNEQFF.